Below are 27 T cell receptor beta chains sequenced from a single sample in a study of vaccination effects on CD4 cells after COVID-19 (dated 2022 in TCRdb). The antigens of these receptors remain unknown. The ViraFEST assay stimulated PBMC with viral peptide pools and then used TCR sequencing to identify antigen-specific CD4+ T cell clonotypes by expansion. After roughly 11 days of culture, CD4+ T cells were isolated with the EasySep CD4+ T cell isolation kit. PCR-confirmed SARS-CoV-2 infection had occurred in convalescent patients between March and December 2020, before the Alpha, Beta and Delta variants emerged in the United States. Libraries were built with the immunoSEQ multiplex PCR assay. This is the immuneACCESS table as TCRdb keeps it, with only in-frame sequences that have V and J called. A part of the clones is gone; compared with another copy, unresolved V genes explain less than half, and the rest is unexplained. This sample has about 45,000 clones in its table, and under 80% of those were observed once. Over 25% of the sample is in the top ten clones.

The sample consisted of CD4+ T cells from PBMCs cultured with a peptide pool, taken before COVID-19 vaccination. All receptors derive from a human donor who had a prior SARS-CoV-2 infection.

The chain uses TRBV5-4 and TRBJ2-2, with D possibly TRBD2 on 6 matching bases. This CDR3 contains 14 residues. V gave up 4 bases and J gave up 4 bases, with 11 bases separating them. Germline V gene data show CDR1 as SGHNT and CDR2 as YYREEE (reference sequence). The CDR3 reads CASSAGGATGELFF. The DNA for the CDR3 is TGTGCCAGCAGCGCAGGCGGGGCCACCGGGGAGCTGTTTTTT.

V gene TRBV5-4 combines with J gene TRBJ2-1; 7 bases match TRBD1. CDR1 is SGHNT and CDR2 is YYREEE in the germline V gene (reference sequence). This CDR3 spans 17 amino acids. The J segment lost 5 bases and the V segment lost 4 bases, leaving 15 bases of the junction unmatched. The CDR3 sequence: CASSLPRTGVGDNEQFF. CDR3 nucleotides: TGTGCCAGCAGCCTACCTAGAACAGGGGTGGGGGACAATGAGCAGTTCTTC. The full variable domain, its missing parts supplied by reference TRBV5-4 and TRBJ2-1, is ETGVTQSPTHLIKTRGQQVTLRCSSQSGHNTVSWYQQALGQGPQFIFQYYREEENGRGNFPPRFSGLQFPNYSSELNVNALELDDSALYLCASSLPRTGVGDNEQFFGPGTRLTVL.

The V and J genes are TRBV3-1 (or the pseudogene TRBV3-2) and TRBJ1-2; 7 nucleotides agree with TRBD1. This CDR3 contains 15 residues. Per germline, CDR1 LGHDT and CDR2 YNNKEL (reference sequence). V was clipped by 2 bases and J by 3 bases; unmatched bases: 6. As DNA, the CDR3 is TGTGCCAGCAGCCAACCGGGACAGTCTTACTATGGCTACACCTTC. Translation gives CASSQPGQSYYGYTF.

The chain couples TRBV5-5 to TRBJ2-1, with 9 nucleotides matching TRBD2. This CDR3 has 15 residues. J was trimmed by 1 base and V by 4 bases; bases with no gene match: 3. Germline V gene sequence: CDR1 SGHKS, CDR2 YYEKEE (reference sequence). The CDR3 here is CASSPLAGSYNEQFF. As DNA, the CDR3 is TGTGCCAGCAGCCCACTAGCGGGTTCCTACAATGAGCAGTTCTTC.

The chain links TRBV7-9 to TRBJ2-7; 9 bases match TRBD2. CDR3 length equals 15 residues. V trimming: 5 bases; J trimming: 2 bases; junction bases outside the gene matches: 7. CDR1 and CDR2 (germline): SEHNR, FQNEAQ (reference sequence). The CDR3 reads CASSSRAGGPYEQYF. CDR3 nucleotide sequence: TGTGCCAGCAGCAGCCGCGCGGGGGGGCCCTACGAGCAGTACTTC.

The gene calls are TRBV28 and TRBJ1-4, with a possible D match to TRBD1 (5 bases). V was trimmed by 8 bases and J by 5 bases, leaving 15 bases between them. This CDR3 region has 14 residues. From germline, CDR1 is MDHEN and CDR2 SYDVKM. The CDR3 DNA sequence: TGTGCCAGCTCCGGGACCACTGGAAATGAAAAACTGTTTTTT. Amino acid sequence: CASSGTTGNEKLFF.

The genes are TRBV5-1 and TRBJ2-7, with D possibly being TRBD1 (5 bases). The CDR3 extends over 12 amino acids. CDR1 SGHRS and CDR2 YFSETQ come from the germline V gene. Trimming left V 6 bases short and J 0 bases short, with 7 bases between. CDR3 loop: CASKDSSYEQYF. CDR3 coding DNA: TGCGCCAGCAAAGACAGCTCCTACGAGCAGTACTTC. Full variable domain (rest looked up from reference TRBV5-1 and TRBJ2-7): KAGVTQTPRYLIKTRGQQVTLSCSPISGHRSVSWYQQTPGQGLQFLFEYFSETQRNKGNFPGRFSGRQFSNSRSEMNVSTLELGDSALYLCASKDSSYEQYFGPGTRLTVT.

The rearrangement links TRBV6-5 to TRBJ1-4; no reliable D call. Trimming removed 6 bases at V and 8 bases at J, with 7 bases between. Germline CDR1 and CDR2: MNHEY and SVGAGI. The CDR3 runs to 11 residues. The CDR3 DNA follows: TGTGCCAGCAGAAAGACAGAAAAACTGTTTTTT. Translation: CASRKTEKLFF.

The sample holds a few counts of this clone. The gene calls are TRBV11-2 and TRBJ1-1; D unclear. V lost 1 base and J lost 4, with 16 bases in between. The germline V gene encodes CDR1 SGHAT and CDR2 FQNNGV. The CDR3 sequence is 16 residues long. The CDR3 is CASSLAKYPGSTEAFF. The CDR3, as DNA: TGTGCCAGCAGCTTAGCGAAATACCCGGGGTCCACTGAAGCTTTCTTT.

J is TRBJ2-5 and V is TRBV27; 12 bases align to TRBD2. The CDR3 totals 17 residues. CDR1 is MNHEY and CDR2 is SMNVEV in the germline V gene (reference sequence). V gave up 11 bases and J gave up 4 bases; unmatched junction bases: 17. In DNA, the CDR3 is TGTGCCTTTCGTAAGCTAGCGGGGGGGAGGGGAGTAGAGACCCAGTACTTC. This encodes CAFRKLAGGRGVETQYF.

The chain links TRBV12-1 to TRBJ1-2. TRBV12-1 is a recognized pseudogene. This CDR3 spans 17 amino acids. The DNA of the CDR3 is TGTGCCAGCAATCTACCCAGGGACCGATTATGCGATTATGGCTACACCTTC. Encoded protein: CASNLPRDRLCDYGYTF.

This chain links TRBV2 with TRBJ2-7; 9 bases line up with TRBD1. J was trimmed by 12 bases and V by 8 bases; bases with no gene match: 5. The CDR3 is made up of 10 amino acids. Germline V gene data show CDR1 as SNHLY and CDR2 as FYNNEI. The CDR3 DNA is TGTGCCAGCGGGGGACAGGGACCGTACTTC. Amino acid sequence: CASGGQGPYF.

In its sample, this clone was seen a few times. V and J are TRBV5-1 and TRBJ2-2, with TRBD2 matching over 12 bases. Germline V gene lookup returns CDR1 SGHRS and CDR2 YFSETQ. V lost 3 bases, J lost 8 bases, and 20 bases stayed unmatched. The CDR3 extends over 20 amino acids. This CDR3 reads CASSSTPPGTSGPGEGELFF. The CDR3 coding sequence is TGCGCCAGCAGCTCCACCCCACCTGGGACTAGCGGGCCTGGTGAGGGGGAGCTGTTTTTT.

The V and J genes are TRBV5-4 and TRBJ2-2; D is perhaps TRBD1 (5 bases). The germline V gene has CDR1 SGHNT and CDR2 YYREEE (reference sequence). Trimming removed 5 bases at V and 8 bases at J, with 13 bases between. This CDR3 comprises 13 residues. As DNA, the CDR3 is TGTGCCAGCAGAGACCAATGGACAGGGGAGCTGTTTTTT. Residues: CASRDQWTGELFF.

The chain is built from TRBV18 and TRBJ1-2; D not certain. Looked up from germline, CDR1 is KGHSH and CDR2 is LQKENI. The length of the CDR3 is 14 residues. V was trimmed by 2 bases and J by 3 bases, leaving 10 bases between them. CDR3 sequence (DNA): TGTGCCAGCTCACCAATCGGTCAGGACTATGGCTACACCTTC. This codes for CASSPIGQDYGYTF.

The gene calls are TRBV9 and TRBJ2-7; D is uncertain. The CDR3 sequence is 15 residues long. The V end lost 4 bases, the J end lost 0 bases, and 14 bases lay between the germline ends. Per germline, CDR1 SGDLS and CDR2 YYNGEE. The CDR3 region is CASSPNMESSYEQYF. CDR3 bases: TGTGCCAGCAGCCCGAACATGGAGAGCTCCTACGAGCAGTACTTC. Full variable domain (remainder filled in from reference TRBV9 and TRBJ2-7): DSGVTQTPKHLITATGQRVTLRCSPRSGDLSVYWYQQSLDQGLQFLIQYYNGEERAKGNILERFSAQQFPDLHSELNLSSLELGDSALYFCASSPNMESSYEQYFGPGTRLTVT.

V is TRBV27 and J is TRBJ2-1; tentatively, D is TRBD1 or TRBD2 (6 bases each). The CDR3 runs 15 residues. V shed 8 bases and J shed 0 bases, with 14 bases lying between them. Germline V lookup: CDR1 MNHEY, CDR2 SMNVEV (reference sequence). Here the CDR3 DNA reads TGTGCCAGCCGGCCGGGGGCGAGCTCCTACAATGAGCAGTTCTTC. Protein product: CASRPGASSYNEQFF.

The chain is built from TRBV11-3 and TRBJ2-7; a possible D gene is TRBD2 (6 bases). The CDR3 is 11 residues long. V lost 5 bases to trimming and J lost 6 bases, with 8 bases between them. CDR1 SGHNT and CDR2 YENEEA come from the germline V gene. The CDR3 DNA reads TGTGCCAGCAGCCGGGGAGGCGAGCAGTACTTC. Translating gives CASSRGGEQYF.

The chain has TRBV3-1 (or the pseudogene TRBV3-2) and TRBJ2-3; TRBD2 is a possible D gene (5 bases). Germline CDR1 reads LGHDT; CDR2 reads YNNKEL (reference sequence). Trimming left V 6 bases short and J 3 bases short, with 10 bases between. The CDR3 covers 13 residues. In DNA, the CDR3 is TGTGCCAGCAGTGGCCGAGGGACAGATACGCAGTATTTT. Its protein product is CASSGRGTDTQYF.

The chain links TRBV2 to TRBJ2-1; D remains unclear. With 6 bases removed from V and 0 bases from J, the gap between germline ends came to 18 bases. This CDR3 contains 17 residues. Looked up from germline, CDR1 is SNHLY and CDR2 is FYNNEI. The CDR3 region has the DNA TGTGCCAGCAGCCCCTCCTTTGGGGTAGGCTCCTACAATGAGCAGTTCTTC. Residues: CASSPSFGVGSYNEQFF.

The chain employs TRBV4-3 and TRBJ2-1; D is ambiguous. The CDR3 has 16 residues. The germline CDR1 and CDR2 sequences are LGHNA and YSLEER. Trimming took off 1 base at V and 3 bases at J, with 13 bases between the two ends. Here the CDR3 reads CASSQGRQSFYNEQFF. CDR3 bases: TGCGCCAGCAGCCAAGGCCGCCAATCATTCTACAATGAGCAGTTCTTC.

The DNA of the CDR3 is TGCGCCAGCAGCGCGGCAACAGGGGCCTATGGCTACACCTTC. The encoded protein is CASSAATGAYGYTF. This sequence joins TRBV5-1 and TRBJ1-2, with 7 positions matching TRBD1. In germline, CDR1 is SGHRS, CDR2 YFSETQ. The V and J ends lost 4 bases and 4 bases, in that order; junction bases with no gene match: 7. This CDR3 has 14 amino acids.

This clone came up once. This sequence joins TRBV5-6 and TRBJ2-6, with unresolved D. In germline, CDR1 is SGHDT, CDR2 YYEEEE. Trimming removed 1 base from V and 2 bases from J, with 13 bases in between. The CDR3 consists of 17 residues. The CDR3 reads CASSLYWALTGANVLTF. In nucleotides, the CDR3 is TGTGCCAGCAGCTTGTATTGGGCTTTAACTGGGGCCAACGTCCTGACTTTC.

CDR3 sequence reads: CATGPSGYNEQFF. Here the CDR3 DNA reads TGTGCCACCGGCCCTAGCGGTTACAATGAGCAGTTCTTC. The J gene is TRBJ2-1, the V gene TRBV24-1; 7 positions agree with TRBD2. The length of the CDR3 is 13 residues. V was clipped by 9 bases and J by 4 bases; unmatched bases: 5. Germline CDR1 reads KGHDR; CDR2 reads SFDVKD.

This sequence joins TRBV9 and TRBJ2-5; D unresolved. Germline V CDR1 and CDR2: SGDLS, YYNGEE. This CDR3 is built from 12 residues. The V and J ends lost 0 bases and 5 bases respectively, with 5 bases between them. CDR3 residues: CASSVGGETQYF. The DNA for the CDR3 is TGTGCCAGCAGCGTAGGTGGGGAGACCCAGTACTTC. The full variable domain, rest sourced from reference TRBV9 and TRBJ2-5, is DSGVTQTPKHLITATGQRVTLRCSPRSGDLSVYWYQQSLDQGLQFLIQYYNGEERAKGNILERFSAQQFPDLHSELNLSSLELGDSALYFCASSVGGETQYFGPGTRLLVL.

The chain couples TRBV6-5 to TRBJ1-1; D may be TRBD1 (5 bases). Trimming stripped 0 bases from V and 4 bases from J, with 9 bases between. This CDR3 spans 14 amino acids. Germline loops: CDR1 MNHEY, CDR2 SVGAGI. For the CDR3, the DNA is TGTGCCAGCAGTTACTCGTTGGGGGGCACTGAAGCTTTCTTT. Amino acids: CASSYSLGGTEAFF.

This clone was recorded a few times. In nucleotides, the CDR3 is TGCGCCAGCAGCCCTGGGGGTCCCACGACGGATACGCAGTATTTT. Protein sequence: CASSPGGPTTDTQYF. This chain links TRBV5-1 with TRBJ2-3, with D possibly being TRBD1 or TRBD2 (5 bases each). In germline, CDR1 is SGHRS, CDR2 YFSETQ. The CDR3 extends over 15 amino acids. V was cut by 4 bases and J by 6 bases, with 18 bases left in between. Supplemented by reference TRBV5-1 and TRBJ2-3, the full variable domain reads KAGVTQTPRYLIKTRGQQVTLSCSPISGHRSVSWYQQTPGQGLQFLFEYFSETQRNKGNFPGRFSGRQFSNSRSEMNVSTLELGDSALYLCASSPGGPTTDTQYFGPGTRLTVL.